The following is a T cell receptor beta chain sequence with its context. Its target is unknown. The entry originates in a study of radiation and T cells in renal cell carcinoma. Study-wide context: Nephrectomy followed 15 Gy stereotactic body radiation by 4 weeks. General study results and limits: In blood, top tumor clones expanded by 2 weeks, shrinking by 4.

Clones were read by immunoSEQ multiplex PCR, and TCRdb kept only the in-frame ones, dropping some. This repertoire shows about 150,000 clones, about 87% found once; its top ten account for roughly 13%. This sample's time point: blood 2 weeks post-SBRT. Treatment: 15 Gy SBRT to primary tumor, nephrectomy 4 weeks later. Clear cell pathology was present in this patient's renal cell carcinoma. This TCR derives from a woman aged 50 to 60 with renal cell carcinoma. The sequences come from blood, collected from a patient whose treatment included radiotherapy and nephrectomy.

CDR3 coding DNA: TGCGCCAGCAGCTTGTTTGGGCGGGGGGGCCAAGAGACCCAGTACTTC. Its protein product is CASSLFGRGGQETQYF. The V gene is TRBV5-1, the J gene TRBJ2-5; 9 bases are a match to TRBD2. CDR1 and CDR2 from the germline V gene are SGHRS and YFSETQ. After removal of 1 base from V and 1 base from J, the junction contained 5 bases not matched to a gene. The CDR3 runs 16 residues.